One sample yielded the 26 T cell receptor beta chains listed below, sequenced in a study of cytomegalovirus exposure and HLA in healthy donors. Primers: 60 Vbeta forward and 13 Jbeta reverse. This table comes from immunoSEQ multiplex PCR, and its TCRdb copy is limited to in-frame clones, with some not included. The data contain 160,000 or so clones, 60% to 85% of them singletons. Sequenced sample: PBMCs. The receptors stem from a woman younger than 45 in good health and CMV-seronegative.

This chain uses TRBV7-8 with TRBJ1-3; tentatively, D is TRBD1 (5 bases). The CDR3 is made up of 16 amino acids. CDR1 and CDR2 from the germline V gene are SGHVS and FQNEAQ. Trimming took off 7 bases at V and 0 bases at J, with 16 bases between the two ends. The CDR3 sequence is CASTPTGAPSGNTIYF. The CDR3, as DNA: TGTGCCAGCACCCCTACTGGGGCTCCCTCTGGAAACACCATATATTTT.

This clone was seen a few times. The chain combines TRBV7-2 with TRBJ2-7, with TRBD2 identical over 13 bases. Germline V gene sequence: CDR1 SGHTA, CDR2 FQGNSA. With V trimmed by 3 bases and J by 5 bases, 4 bases remained unmatched. The CDR3 consists of 15 residues. The CDR3 DNA is TGTGCCAGCAGCTTTGCAGGACTAGCGGGGGACGAGCAGTACTTC. Amino acids: CASSFAGLAGDEQYF.

The J gene is TRBJ2-3, the V gene TRBV28; 9 bases line up with TRBD2. The CDR3 is 14 amino acids. V lost 10 bases to trimming and J lost 1 base; unmatched junction nucleotides: 6. The germline CDR1 and CDR2 sequences are MDHEN and SYDVKM. CDR3 nucleotide sequence: TGTGCCACCGTCCGACTAGCGGGCACAGATACGCAGTATTTT. This encodes CATVRLAGTDTQYF.

This clone showed up just once. The rearrangement uses TRBV9 and TRBJ2-1, with D maybe TRBD1 (6 bases). The germline V gene encodes CDR1 SGDLS and CDR2 YYNGEE. Deletions cut 1 base from V and 0 bases from J, with 8 bases between. The CDR3 totals 15 residues. This CDR3 reads CASSVTGSSYNEQFF. The CDR3 bases are TGTGCCAGCAGCGTAACAGGGAGCTCCTACAATGAGCAGTTCTTC.

The rearrangement uses TRBV30 and TRBJ1-5; D uncertain. Trimming left V 2 bases short and J 3 bases short, with 5 bases between. Germline CDR1 and CDR2: GTSNPN and SVGIG (reference sequence). The CDR3 runs to 12 residues. CDR3 DNA: TGTGCCTGGAGTCTCCTCAATCAGCCCCAGCATTTT. Translation: CAWSLLNQPQHF.

The count of this clone is one. This chain uses TRBV18 with TRBJ1-1; no clear D gene. Trimming removed 3 bases at V and 4 bases at J, with 15 bases between. The length of the CDR3 is 15 residues. From germline, CDR1 is KGHSH and CDR2 LQKENI. The CDR3, as DNA: TGTGCCAGCTCACCTACTATTCTAGTGGGCACTGAAGCTTTCTTT. It specifies CASSPTILVGTEAFF.

The rearrangement joins TRBV11-3 to TRBJ2-1; D not resolved. Germline assignment: CDR1 SGHNT and CDR2 YENEEA. This CDR3 comprises 13 residues. V was clipped by 4 bases and J by 6 bases, with 10 bases between them. Here the CDR3 reads CASSSYSSNEQFF. Here the CDR3 DNA reads TGTGCCAGCAGCTCGTACTCGAGCAATGAGCAGTTCTTC.

The rearrangement joins TRBV7-9 to TRBJ1-1; TRBD1 might be the D (6 bases). The V and J ends lost 5 bases and 8 bases respectively, with 18 bases between them. The germline V gene has CDR1 SEHNR and CDR2 FQNEAQ (reference sequence). The CDR3 is 14 amino acids. The DNA for the CDR3 is TGTGCCAGCAGCCCTAGAGGACAGACCAGCGAAGCTTTCTTT. Its translation: CASSPRGQTSEAFF.

This chain connects TRBV29-1 to TRBJ1-1; D gene unclear. V shed 2 bases and J shed 7 bases, with 8 bases lying between them. CDR3 length: 11 residues. The germline CDR1 and CDR2 sequences are SQVTM and ANQGSEA. The CDR3 DNA is TGCAGCGTTGAAAGTGGCAGTGAAGCTTTCTTT. The encoded protein is CSVESGSEAFF.

In this sample, this clone turned up once. V is TRBV6-1 and J is TRBJ1-2, with 7 bases aligning to TRBD1. This CDR3 has 14 residues. V dropped 6 bases and J dropped 5; count of bases not matched to a gene: 9. The germline gives CDR1 MNHNS, CDR2 SASEGT. The CDR3 nucleotides read TGTGCCAGCAGCCTCGGGACAGCCCTATATGGCTACACCTTC. Its protein is CASSLGTALYGYTF.

J is TRBJ2-3 and V is TRBV5-1; 10 bases fit TRBD2. The CDR3 totals 15 residues. Germline CDR1 and CDR2: SGHRS and YFSETQ. The ends lost 5 bases at V and 4 bases at J; junction bases unmatched: 7. The CDR3 protein is CASRSSGGRADTQYF. Here the CDR3 DNA reads TGCGCCAGCAGATCTAGCGGGGGTAGGGCAGATACGCAGTATTTT.

The CDR3 bases are TGTGCCAGCAGTGCCGAGACAGAACAGCCCCAGCATTTT. Encoded protein: CASSAETEQPQHF. V gene TRBV6-1 combines with J gene TRBJ1-5, with D perhaps matching TRBD1 (5 bases). The CDR3 contains 13 residues. Trimming removed 4 bases at V and 7 bases at J, with 11 bases between. Looked up from germline, CDR1 is MNHNS and CDR2 is SASEGT.

A few counts support this clone. The rearrangement links TRBV18 to TRBJ2-7, with TRBD1 matching 8 bases. Germline V CDR1 and CDR2: KGHSH, LQKENI. The CDR3 extends over 15 amino acids. Trimming at V came to 4 bases and at J to 0 bases, leaving 5 bases not matched to a gene. The CDR3 protein is CASSQGQAISYEQYF. The CDR3 DNA is TGTGCCAGCTCACAGGGACAGGCGATCTCCTACGAGCAGTACTTC.

This clone was detected once. The rearrangement joins TRBV30 to TRBJ2-1; D is uncertain. The germline V and J ends were trimmed by 4 bases and 0 bases, with 7 bases remaining between them. Germline V gene lookup returns CDR1 GTSNPN and CDR2 SVGIG (reference sequence). CDR3 length: 13 amino acids. The CDR3: CAWTWSSYNEQFF. The CDR3 bases are TGTGCCTGGACGTGGAGCTCCTACAATGAGCAGTTCTTC.

This clone was recorded a few times. The rearrangement uses TRBV6-1 and TRBJ2-7; no reliable D call. CDR1 is MNHNS, CDR2 SASEGT, per germline. The length of the CDR3 is 10 residues. V gave up 6 bases and J gave up 10 bases, with 10 bases separating them. CDR3 residues: CASRERVQYF. The DNA for the CDR3 is TGTGCCAGCAGGGAACGGGTACAGTACTTC.

V gene TRBV4-2 combines with J gene TRBJ2-7; 11 bases are shared with TRBD2. V trimming: 4 bases; J trimming: 4 bases; junction bases outside the gene matches: 6. From germline, CDR1 is LGHNA and CDR2 YNFKEQ. This CDR3 has 15 residues. The CDR3 is CASSPSTSGAYEQYF. CDR3 sequence (DNA): TGTGCCAGCAGCCCCTCGACTAGCGGGGCATACGAGCAGTACTTC.

The CDR3 DNA reads TGTGCCAGCAGCTACAACCCAGGGGGCGCCCCTATTCGTATGAACACTGAAGCTTTCTTT. This sequence encodes CASSYNPGGAPIRMNTEAFF. The V and J genes are TRBV7-3 and TRBJ1-1; 8 bases map to TRBD1. The CDR3 consists of 20 residues. Germline loops: CDR1 SGHTA, CDR2 FQGTGA. With 4 bases clipped from V and 0 bases from J, the junction kept 19 bases outside the gene matches.

The gene calls are TRBV18 and TRBJ1-1; D is unclear. V was trimmed by 2 bases and J by 2 bases, leaving 9 bases between them. Per germline, CDR1 KGHSH and CDR2 LQKENI. CDR3 length equals 14 residues. The CDR3 sequence is CASSPTQENTEAFF. CDR3 sequence (DNA): TGTGCCAGCTCACCAACCCAGGAAAACACTGAAGCTTTCTTT.

V usage is TRBV5-1 and J usage is TRBJ2-1; a possible D gene is TRBD2 (6 bases). Trimming took 8 bases from V and 0 from J, leaving 18 bases between them. The CDR3 consists of 16 residues. Germline V lookup: CDR1 SGHRS, CDR2 YFSETQ. The CDR3 DNA reads as TGCGCCAGTAGCCCCGGGACTGGATACTCCTACAATGAGCAGTTCTTC. Encoded protein: CASSPGTGYSYNEQFF.

The rearrangement uses TRBV30 and TRBJ2-6; the D is unclear. This CDR3 contains 17 residues. Germline V gene data show CDR1 as GTSNPN and CDR2 as SVGIG (reference sequence). Deletions cut 0 bases from V and 0 bases from J, with 12 bases between. Here the CDR3 reads CAWSVLNSHSGANVLTF. CDR3 DNA: TGTGCCTGGAGTGTCTTGAACAGCCACTCTGGGGCCAACGTCCTGACTTTC.

The chain is built from TRBV7-9 and TRBJ1-6; D might be TRBD1 (6 bases). The CDR3 totals 15 residues. The V gene lost 5 bases and the J gene lost 6 bases, with 14 bases spanning the gap. Germline V gene sequence: CDR1 SEHNR, CDR2 FQNEAQ (reference sequence). Here the CDR3 DNA reads TGTGCCAGCAGCCCACGGGGGGGGCTTAATTCACCCCTCCACTTT. Encoded protein: CASSPRGGLNSPLHF.

The J gene is TRBJ1-2, the V gene TRBV5-8; TRBD1 is a possible D gene (6 bases). Germline V gene sequence: CDR1 SGHTS, CDR2 YDEGEE. V shed 4 bases and J shed 3 bases, with 10 bases lying between them. CDR3 length: 13 residues. DNA for the CDR3: TGTGCCAGCAGCCGAAACAGGGACTATGGCTACACCTTC. It codes for CASSRNRDYGYTF. Full variable domain (remainder filled in from reference TRBV5-8 and TRBJ1-2): EAGVTQSPTHLIKTRGQQATLRCSPISGHTSVYWYQQALGLGLQFLLWYDEGEERNRGNFPPRFSGRQFPNYSSELNVNALELEDSALYLCASSRNRDYGYTFGSGTRLTVV.

This chain connects TRBV11-2 to TRBJ2-2; D unresolved. The CDR3 contains 14 residues. The germline V gene encodes CDR1 SGHAT and CDR2 FQNNGV. Deletions cut 4 bases from V and 7 bases from J, with 13 bases between. The CDR3 sequence is CASSSRQVHGELFF. CDR3 nucleotide sequence: TGTGCCAGCAGCTCCAGGCAAGTTCACGGGGAGCTGTTTTTT.

The V gene is TRBV2, the J gene TRBJ1-5; the match to TRBD1 covers 7 bases. This CDR3 spans 16 amino acids. Germline-derived CDR1 and CDR2 are SNHLY and FYNNEI. Unmatched junction bases numbered 10, after V lost 6 bases and J lost 2 bases. The CDR3 region has the DNA TGTGCCAGCAGCTCCAGACAGGGAGGCGGCAATCAGCCCCAGCATTTT. Translating it yields CASSSRQGGGNQPQHF.

V usage is TRBV11-2 and J usage is TRBJ2-7; 9 positions match TRBD2. Germline loops: CDR1 SGHAT, CDR2 FQNNGV. The J segment lost 2 bases and the V segment lost 0 bases, leaving 5 bases of the junction unmatched. The CDR3 runs to 16 residues. CDR3: CASSLEASGAAYEQYF. Written as DNA, the CDR3 is TGTGCCAGCAGCTTAGAAGCTAGCGGGGCCGCCTACGAGCAGTACTTC.

The chain recombines TRBV19 with TRBJ2-1; TRBD2 matches at 12 bases. The V gene end was trimmed by 1 base and the J gene end by 7 bases; junction bases not matched to a gene: 8. The CDR3 loop spans 17 amino acids. Looked up from germline, CDR1 is LNHDA and CDR2 is SQIVND (reference sequence). CDR3: CASSIGASGGARNEQFF. The CDR3 DNA follows: TGTGCCAGTAGTATAGGGGCTAGCGGGGGGGCCAGGAATGAGCAGTTCTTC.